This paragraph covers one TCR beta chain sequence. Its antigen is currently unknown. Donors were systemically healthy Caucasian individuals from Russia aged about 6 to 100 years. Approximately 9.1 milliliters was the volume of peripheral blood drawn from each donor. Total RNA was extracted at no less than 5.5 micrograms per sample. A second roughly 6 to 11 cycle PCR used barcoded and J-beta primers. One entry per CDR3 protein, called by TCRdb with MiXCR from the 5' RACE reads. The sample has 1.5 million to 2 million distinct CDR3 sequences, about two fifths seen once. The record originates from a study of blood T cells in healthy people across ages. Overall study results and limits: Higher diversity, along with more naive CD4+ cells, distinguished long-lived donors from aged donors.

The CDR3 totals 13 residues. Germline V gene data show CDR1 as LNHNV and CDR2 as YYDKDF (reference sequence). V was clipped by 4 bases and J by 2 bases, with 8 bases between them. The chain couples TRBV15 to TRBJ1-1; D is unclear. Specimen: blood. This sequence was found in a human donor in good health. This chain's CDR3 is CATSTTLNTEAFF. CDR3 DNA sequence: TGTGCCACCAGCACCACTCTCAACACTGAAGCTTTCTTT.